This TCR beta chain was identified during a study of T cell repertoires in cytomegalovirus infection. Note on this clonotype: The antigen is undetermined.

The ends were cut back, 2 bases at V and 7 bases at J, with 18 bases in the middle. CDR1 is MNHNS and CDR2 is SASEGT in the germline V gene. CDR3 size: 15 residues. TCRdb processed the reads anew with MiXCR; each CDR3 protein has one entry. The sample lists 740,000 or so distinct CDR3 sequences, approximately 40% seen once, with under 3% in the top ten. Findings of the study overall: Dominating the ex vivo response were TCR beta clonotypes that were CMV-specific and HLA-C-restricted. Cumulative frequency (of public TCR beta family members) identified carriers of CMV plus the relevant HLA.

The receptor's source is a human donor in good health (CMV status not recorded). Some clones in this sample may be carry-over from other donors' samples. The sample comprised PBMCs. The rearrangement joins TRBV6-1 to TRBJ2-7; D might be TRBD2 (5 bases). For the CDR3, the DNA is TGTGCCAGCAGTGAAACGGTCTCCAAAAAGCGGGAGCAGTACTTC. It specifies CASSETVSKKREQYF.